These T cell receptor beta chains were read from a single sample in a study of blood T cell repertoires in COVID-19. Clones were sequenced by immunoSEQ multiplex PCR, and TCRdb holds only the in-frame ones, with some missing. The data show hundreds of thousands of clones, 70% to 90% seen once. Sequencing was performed on peripheral blood. Receptors were obtained from a woman aged 30 to 39 with active or convalescent COVID-19. Both conserved end residues are trimmed from each CDR3. Not all rows give a size; the values are once, few, many and, for expanded clones, a class.

TRBV5-1 - ASRSGRRVETQY
TRBV14 - ASSRTWPTEETQY
TRBV9 - ASSTTSPPYNEQF
TRBV18 - ASSPGQGNYEQY
TRBV30 - AWSRQAHNEKLF
TRBV10-3 - AISPQGAGEQY
TRBV6-5 - ASSYSTSWDNEQF
TRBV19 - ASGRDRYNQPQH
TRBV24-1 - ATSDGPGELF
TRBV19 - ASSSSLAVGRGNQPQH
TRBV19 - ASSAGQGGSGTQY
TRBV10-3 - AISDPREGGYT
TRBV5-1 - ASSRREAAHNEQF
TRBV7-9 - ASSLVSLGANYGYT
TRBV7-9 once ASSRRGAGDTEAF
TRBV25-1 few ASSALGGTEAF
TRBV4-1 few ASSQEGTIPNTEAF
TRBV15 - ATSRAWDRGYEQY
TRBV6-5 - ASSSLGDRTYEQY
TRBV5-1 - ASSLSGGQNTEAF